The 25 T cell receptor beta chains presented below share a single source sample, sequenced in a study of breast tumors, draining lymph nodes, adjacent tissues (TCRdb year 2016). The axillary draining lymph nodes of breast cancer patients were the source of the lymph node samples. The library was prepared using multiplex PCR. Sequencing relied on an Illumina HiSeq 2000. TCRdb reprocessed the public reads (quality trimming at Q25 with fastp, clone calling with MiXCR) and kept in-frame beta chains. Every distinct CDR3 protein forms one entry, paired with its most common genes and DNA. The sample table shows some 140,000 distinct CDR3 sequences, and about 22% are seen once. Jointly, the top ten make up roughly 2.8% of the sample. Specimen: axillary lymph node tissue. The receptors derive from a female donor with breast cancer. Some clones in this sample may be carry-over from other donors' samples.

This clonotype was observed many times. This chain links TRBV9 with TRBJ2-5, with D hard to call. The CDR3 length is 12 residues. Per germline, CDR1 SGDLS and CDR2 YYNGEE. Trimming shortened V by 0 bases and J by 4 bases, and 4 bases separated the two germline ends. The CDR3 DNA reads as TGTGCCAGCAGCGTAGGGGTAGAGACCCAGTACTTC. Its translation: CASSVGVETQYF.

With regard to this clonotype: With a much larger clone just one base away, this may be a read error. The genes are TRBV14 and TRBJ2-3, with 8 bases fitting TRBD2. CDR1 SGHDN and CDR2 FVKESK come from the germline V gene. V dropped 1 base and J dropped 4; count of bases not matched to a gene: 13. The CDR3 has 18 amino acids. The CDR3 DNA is TGTGCCAGCAGCCAAGGAGGTCCAAGGAGCGGGAGATCAGATACGCAGTATTTT. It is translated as CASSQGGPRSGRSDTQYF.

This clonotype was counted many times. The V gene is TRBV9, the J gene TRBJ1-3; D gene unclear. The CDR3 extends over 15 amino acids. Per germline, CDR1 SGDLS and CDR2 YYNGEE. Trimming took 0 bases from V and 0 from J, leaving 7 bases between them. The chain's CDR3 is CASSVEWSSGNTIYF. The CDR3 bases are TGTGCCAGCAGCGTAGAATGGAGCTCTGGAAACACCATATATTTT.

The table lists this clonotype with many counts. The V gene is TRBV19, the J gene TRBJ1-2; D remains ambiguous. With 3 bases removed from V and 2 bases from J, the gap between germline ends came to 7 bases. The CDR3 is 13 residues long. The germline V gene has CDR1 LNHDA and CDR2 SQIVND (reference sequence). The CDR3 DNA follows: TGTGCCAGTAGTATCGACGGAAACTATGGCTACACCTTC. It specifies CASSIDGNYGYTF.

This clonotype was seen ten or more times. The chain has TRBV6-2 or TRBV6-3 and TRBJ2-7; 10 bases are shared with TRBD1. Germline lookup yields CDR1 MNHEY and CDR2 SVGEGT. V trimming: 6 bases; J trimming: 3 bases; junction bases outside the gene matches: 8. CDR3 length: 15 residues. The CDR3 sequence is CASRRPGQGHYEQYF. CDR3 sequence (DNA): TGTGCCAGCAGAAGACCGGGACAGGGGCACTACGAGCAGTACTTC.

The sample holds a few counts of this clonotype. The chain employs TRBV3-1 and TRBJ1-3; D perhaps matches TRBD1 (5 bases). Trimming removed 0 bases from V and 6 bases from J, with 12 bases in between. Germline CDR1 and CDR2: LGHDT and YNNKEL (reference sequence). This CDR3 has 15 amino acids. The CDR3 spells CASSQDPGRVNTIYF. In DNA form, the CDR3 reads TGTGCCAGCAGCCAAGACCCAGGGCGCGTAAACACCATATATTTT.

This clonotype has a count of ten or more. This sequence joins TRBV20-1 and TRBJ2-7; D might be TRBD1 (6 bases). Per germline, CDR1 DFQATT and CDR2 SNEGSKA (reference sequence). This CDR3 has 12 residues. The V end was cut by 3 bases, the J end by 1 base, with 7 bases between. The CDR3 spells CSASQGSYEQYF. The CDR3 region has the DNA TGCAGTGCTAGTCAGGGGTCCTACGAGCAGTACTTC.

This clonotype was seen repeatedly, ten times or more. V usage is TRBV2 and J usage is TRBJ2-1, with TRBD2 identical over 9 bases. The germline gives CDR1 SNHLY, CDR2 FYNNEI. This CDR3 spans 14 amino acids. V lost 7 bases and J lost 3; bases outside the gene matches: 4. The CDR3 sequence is CASTRLADYNEQFF. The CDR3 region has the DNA TGTGCCAGCACTCGACTAGCGGACTACAATGAGCAGTTCTTC.

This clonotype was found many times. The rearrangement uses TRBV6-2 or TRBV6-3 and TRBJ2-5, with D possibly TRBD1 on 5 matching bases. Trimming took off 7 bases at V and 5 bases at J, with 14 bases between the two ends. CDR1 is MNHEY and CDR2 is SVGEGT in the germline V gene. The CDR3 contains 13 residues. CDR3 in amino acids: CASKRDSWETQYF. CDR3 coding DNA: TGTGCCAGCAAACGAGACAGTTGGGAGACCCAGTACTTC.

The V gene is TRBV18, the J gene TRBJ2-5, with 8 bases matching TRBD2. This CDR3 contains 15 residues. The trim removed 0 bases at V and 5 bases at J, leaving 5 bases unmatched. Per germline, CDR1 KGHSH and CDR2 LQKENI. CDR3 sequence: CASSPPAGARETQYF. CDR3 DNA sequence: TGTGCCAGCTCACCACCAGCGGGGGCTCGGGAGACCCAGTACTTC.

The CDR3 is CASSVVGGPKNIQYF. DNA of the CDR3: TGTGCCAGCAGTGTGGTAGGGGGACCCAAAAACATTCAGTACTTC. The J gene is TRBJ2-4, the V gene TRBV2; possible D gene TRBD1, 6 bases. The germline V and J ends were trimmed by 4 bases and 2 bases, with 12 bases remaining between them. The CDR3 totals 15 residues. Germline CDR1 reads SNHLY; CDR2 reads FYNNEI. Full variable domain (missing parts from reference TRBV2 and TRBJ2-4): EPEVTQTPSHQVTQMGQEVILRCVPISNHLYFYWYRQILGQKVEFLVSFYNNEISEKSEIFDDQFSVERPDGSNFTLKIRSTKLEDSAMYFCASSVVGGPKNIQYFGAGTRLSVL.

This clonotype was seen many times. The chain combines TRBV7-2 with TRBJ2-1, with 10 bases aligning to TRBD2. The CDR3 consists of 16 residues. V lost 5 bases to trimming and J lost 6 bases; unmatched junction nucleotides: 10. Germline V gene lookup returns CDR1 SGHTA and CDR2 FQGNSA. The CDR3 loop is CASSPRLAGDRNEQFF. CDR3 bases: TGTGCCAGCAGCCCCCGGCTAGCGGGAGATCGCAATGAGCAGTTCTTC. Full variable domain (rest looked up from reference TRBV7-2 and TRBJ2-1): GAGVSQSPSNKVTEKGKDVELRCDPISGHTALYWYRQSLGQGLEFLIYFQGNSAPDKSGLPSDRFSAERTGGSVSTLTIQRTQQEDSAVYLCASSPRLAGDRNEQFFGPGTRLTVL.

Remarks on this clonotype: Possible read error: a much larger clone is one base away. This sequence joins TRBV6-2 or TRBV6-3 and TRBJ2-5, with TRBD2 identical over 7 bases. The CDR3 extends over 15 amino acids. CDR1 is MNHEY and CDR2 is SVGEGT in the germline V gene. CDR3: CASSSLAADQEAQYF. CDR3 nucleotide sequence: TGTGCCAGCAGTTCGCTAGCGGCGGACCAAGAGGCCCAGTACTTC.

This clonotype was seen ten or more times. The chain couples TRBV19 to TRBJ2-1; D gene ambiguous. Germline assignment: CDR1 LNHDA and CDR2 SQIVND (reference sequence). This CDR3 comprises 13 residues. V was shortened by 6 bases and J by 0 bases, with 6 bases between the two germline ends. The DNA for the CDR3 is TGTGCCAGTAGCAGAAACTCCTACAATGAGCAGTTCTTC. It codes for CASSRNSYNEQFF.

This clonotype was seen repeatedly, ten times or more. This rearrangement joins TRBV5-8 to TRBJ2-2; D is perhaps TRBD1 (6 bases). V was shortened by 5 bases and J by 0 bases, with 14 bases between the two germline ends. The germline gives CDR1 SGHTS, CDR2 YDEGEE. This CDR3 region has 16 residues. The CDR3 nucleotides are TGTGCCAGCAGAGGGGACATTCACGCGAACACCGGGGAGCTGTTTTTT. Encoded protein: CASRGDIHANTGELFF. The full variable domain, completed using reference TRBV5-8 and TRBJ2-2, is EAGVTQSPTHLIKTRGQQATLRCSPISGHTSVYWYQQALGLGLQFLLWYDEGEERNRGNFPPRFSGRQFPNYSSELNVNALELEDSALYLCASRGDIHANTGELFFGEGSRLTVL.

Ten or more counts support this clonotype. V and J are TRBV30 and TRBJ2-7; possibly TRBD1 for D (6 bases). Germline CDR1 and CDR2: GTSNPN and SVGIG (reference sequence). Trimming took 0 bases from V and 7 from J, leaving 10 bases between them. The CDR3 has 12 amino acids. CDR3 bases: TGTGCCTGGAGTGTTCAGGGGCGGGAGCAGTACTTC. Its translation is CAWSVQGREQYF.

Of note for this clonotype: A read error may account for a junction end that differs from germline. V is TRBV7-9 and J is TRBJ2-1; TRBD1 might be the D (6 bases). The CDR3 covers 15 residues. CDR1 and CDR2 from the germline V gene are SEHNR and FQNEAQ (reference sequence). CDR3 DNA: TGTGCCAGCAGCTTAAGCGGACAGAGTTTCAATGAGCAGCTCTTC. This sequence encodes CASSLSGQSFNEQLF.

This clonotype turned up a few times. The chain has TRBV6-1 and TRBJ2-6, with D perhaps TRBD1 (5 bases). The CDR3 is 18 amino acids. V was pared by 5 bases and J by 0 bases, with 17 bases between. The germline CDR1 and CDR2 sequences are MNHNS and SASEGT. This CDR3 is CASSLGAGFSSGANVLTF. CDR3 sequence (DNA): TGTGCCAGCAGTTTAGGGGCAGGGTTTAGCTCTGGGGCCAACGTCCTGACTTTC.

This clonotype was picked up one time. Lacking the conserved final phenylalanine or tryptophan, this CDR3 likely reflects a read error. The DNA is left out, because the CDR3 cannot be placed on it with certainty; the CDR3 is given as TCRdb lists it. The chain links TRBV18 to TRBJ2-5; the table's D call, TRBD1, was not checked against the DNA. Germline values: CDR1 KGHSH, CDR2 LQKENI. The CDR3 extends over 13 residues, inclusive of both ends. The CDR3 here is CASLGQALETQCL.

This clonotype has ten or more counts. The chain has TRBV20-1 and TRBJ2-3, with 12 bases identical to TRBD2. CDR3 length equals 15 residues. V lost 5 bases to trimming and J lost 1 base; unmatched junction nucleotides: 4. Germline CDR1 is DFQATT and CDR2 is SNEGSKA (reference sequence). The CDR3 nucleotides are TGCAGTGCTCCCCGGACTAGCGGGGGCACAGATACGCAGTATTTT. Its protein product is CSAPRTSGGTDTQYF.

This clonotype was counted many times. The CDR3 nucleotides are TGTGCCAGCAGCCCTTTTGGGGCCAACGTCCTGACTTTC. It encodes CASSPFGANVLTF. V usage is TRBV7-9 and J usage is TRBJ2-6; D call uncertain. V was shortened by 5 bases and J by 3 bases, with 5 bases between the two germline ends. The CDR3 length is 13 residues. CDR1 is SEHNR and CDR2 is FQNEAQ in the germline V gene (reference sequence).

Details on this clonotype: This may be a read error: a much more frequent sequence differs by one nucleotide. CDR3: CASSPQRIGRDTGEPFF. In DNA, the CDR3 is TGTGCCAGCAGCCCACAGCGCATTGGGAGGGACACCGGGGAGCCGTTTTTT. This sequence joins TRBV11-2 and TRBJ2-2; possibly TRBD2 for D (7 bases). The CDR3 loop spans 17 amino acids. Germline V gene data show CDR1 as SGHAT and CDR2 as FQNNGV.

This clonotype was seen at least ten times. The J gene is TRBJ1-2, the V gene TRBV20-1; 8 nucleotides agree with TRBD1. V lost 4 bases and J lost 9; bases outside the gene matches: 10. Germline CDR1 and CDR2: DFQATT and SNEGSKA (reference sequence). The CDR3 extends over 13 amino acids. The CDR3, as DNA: TGCAGTGCTAAAGAGGACAGGGCTATCAGCTACACCTTC. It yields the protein CSAKEDRAISYTF.

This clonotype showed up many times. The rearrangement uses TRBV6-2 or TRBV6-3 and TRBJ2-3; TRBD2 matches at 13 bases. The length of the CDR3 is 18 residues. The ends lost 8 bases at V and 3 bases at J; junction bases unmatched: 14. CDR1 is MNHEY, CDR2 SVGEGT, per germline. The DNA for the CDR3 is TGTGCCAGCGCCTATAGCCACGTACTAGCGGGAGGGACAGATACGCAGTATTTT. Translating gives CASAYSHVLAGGTDTQYF.

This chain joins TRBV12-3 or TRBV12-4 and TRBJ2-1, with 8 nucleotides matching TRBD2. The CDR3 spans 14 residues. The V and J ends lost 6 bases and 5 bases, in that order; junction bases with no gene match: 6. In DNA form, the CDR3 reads TGTGCCAGCAGACGACTAGCGCCCGACAATGAGCAGTTCTTC. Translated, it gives CASRRLAPDNEQFF.